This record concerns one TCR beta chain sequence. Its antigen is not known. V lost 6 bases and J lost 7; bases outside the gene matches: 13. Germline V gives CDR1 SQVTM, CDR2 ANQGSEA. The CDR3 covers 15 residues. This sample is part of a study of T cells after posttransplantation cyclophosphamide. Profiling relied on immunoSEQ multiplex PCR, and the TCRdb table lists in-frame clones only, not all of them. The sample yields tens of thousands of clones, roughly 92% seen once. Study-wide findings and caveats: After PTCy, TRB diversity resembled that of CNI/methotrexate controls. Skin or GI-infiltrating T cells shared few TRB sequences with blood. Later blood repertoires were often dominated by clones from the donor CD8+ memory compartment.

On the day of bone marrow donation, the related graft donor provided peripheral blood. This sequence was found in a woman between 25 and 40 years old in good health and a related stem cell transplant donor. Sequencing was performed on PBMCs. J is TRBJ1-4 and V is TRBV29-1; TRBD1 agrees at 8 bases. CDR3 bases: TGCAGCGTGTCCCGCAGGGGGCGAGAGGGTGAAAAACTGTTTTTT. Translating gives CSVSRRGREGEKLFF.